This TCR beta chain was obtained from a study of blood T cells in healthy people across ages. The V segment lost 6 bases and the J segment 2 bases; nucleotides outside the gene matches: 6. Germline values: CDR1 SGDLS, CDR2 YYNGEE. This CDR3 comprises 15 residues. This clonotype showed up just a few times. Its antigen is undetermined. A second about 7 to 11 cycle PCR used barcoded and J-beta primers. Each cDNA molecule, via a template-switch adaptor with 12 random nucleotides, was tagged. A single record per CDR3 protein comes from TCRdb applying MiXCR to the 5' RACE reads. This sample has about 630,000 distinct CDR3 sequences; roughly 20% occur once, and the top ten carry about 3.6%. Study outcomes and limitations: Researchers report that TCR beta diversity correlated strongly with naive T cell percentage. The diversity estimates, figures obtained from one million T cells, were considered underestimates.

The chain joins TRBV9 to TRBJ2-3, with 10 bases fitting TRBD2. The TCR was taken from a man between 65 and 79 years old in good health. Source material: blood. CDR3 residues: CASNKLAGVTDTQYF. CDR3 coding DNA: TGTGCCAGCAACAAGCTAGCGGGAGTCACAGATACGCAGTATTTT.